Each of the 29 T cell receptor beta chains below was sequenced from the same sample in a study of shared clonotypes between healthy human individuals (dated by TCRdb to about 2020). Library creation used the immunoSEQ multiplex PCR assay. TCRdb's version of the immuneACCESS table is confined to in-frame rearrangements and falls short of the full clone set. An unresolved V gene accounts for under half of the shortfall where checked; the remainder is of unknown origin. The sample contains about 2.3 million clones, 80% to 95% of them found a single time. Clones ranked in the top ten supply 0.3% to 0.4% of the sample. Sample: naive CD4+ T cells from PBMCs. The label giving this sample's cell subset or site can be read as: CD45RA+ positively selected. The receptors stem from a man between 18 and 35 years old in good health. Some clones in this sample may be carry-over from other donors' samples.

The chain has TRBV7-2 and TRBJ1-5, with 7 positions matching TRBD1. CDR3 length: 15 residues. Per the germline V gene, CDR1 is SGHTA and CDR2 is FQGNSA. V dropped 3 bases and J dropped 4; count of bases not matched to a gene: 6. The CDR3 coding sequence is TGTGCCAGCAGCTTGTCCGGGACAGCTAATCAGCCCCAGCATTTT. Protein product: CASSLSGTANQPQHF.

The rearrangement links TRBV11-1 to TRBJ2-3, with 9 bases that match TRBD2. Germline lookup yields CDR1 SGHAT and CDR2 FQDESV (reference sequence). The CDR3 length is 16 residues. Trimming cost V 5 bases and J 1 base; bases outside gene matches: 7. The CDR3 nucleotides are TGTGCCAGCAGCCCCAGCGGCGGGAGGGGCACAGATACGCAGTATTTT. Translation gives CASSPSGGRGTDTQYF.

This chain connects TRBV7-2 to TRBJ2-7; 10 bases agree with TRBD1. V gave up 1 base and J gave up 4 bases; unmatched junction bases: 4. This CDR3 is built from 15 residues. Germline loops: CDR1 SGHTA, CDR2 FQGNSA. CDR3 nucleotides: TGTGCCAGCAGCTTAGGGGACAGGGGTGGGTACGAGCAGTACTTC. Translated, it gives CASSLGDRGGYEQYF.

This clone was counted once. This chain joins TRBV14 and TRBJ2-2, with no clear D. Trimming stripped 1 base from V and 5 bases from J, with 8 bases between. Germline values: CDR1 SGHDN, CDR2 FVKESK. There are 14 residues in the CDR3. The chain's CDR3 is CASSQVKQTGELFF. The DNA of the CDR3 is TGTGCCAGCAGCCAAGTTAAGCAGACCGGGGAGCTGTTTTTT.

The chain has TRBV5-1 and TRBJ1-5; no firm D call. Germline loops: CDR1 SGHRS, CDR2 YFSETQ. The CDR3 has 13 amino acids. Trimming removed 5 bases from V and 3 bases from J, with 9 bases in between. The CDR3: CASSLEYNQPQHF. In nucleotides, the CDR3 is TGCGCCAGCAGTCTGGAGTACAATCAGCCCCAGCATTTT.

The chain employs TRBV11-2 and TRBJ2-7; D is undetermined. V was shortened by 5 bases and J by 2 bases, with 13 bases between the two germline ends. The CDR3 runs to 14 residues. Germline V gene sequence: CDR1 SGHAT, CDR2 FQNNGV. The CDR3 DNA sequence: TGTGCCAGCAGCCCTCTCAGTAGGGCCTACGAGCAGTACTTC. As protein: CASSPLSRAYEQYF.

This clone was seen just once. The genes are TRBV5-1 and TRBJ2-1; TRBD2 matches 10 bases. The V gene's germline CDR1 is SGHRS and CDR2 YFSETQ. The V gene end was trimmed by 0 bases and the J gene end by 6 bases; junction bases not matched to a gene: 6. This CDR3 contains 16 residues. The CDR3 DNA sequence: TGCGCCAGCAGCTTGGCCCCGTCTAGCGGGAGCAATGAGCAGTTCTTC. This translates into CASSLAPSSGSNEQFF.

The chain joins TRBV5-1 to TRBJ1-1; D uncertain. The CDR3 spans 15 residues. Per germline, CDR1 SGHRS and CDR2 YFSETQ. Deletions cut 3 bases from V and 4 bases from J, with 16 bases between. CDR3 DNA: TGCGCCAGCAGCTCGGCCCCTCGGGGATCCACTGAAGCTTTCTTT. Amino acids: CASSSAPRGSTEAFF.

The V call is TRBV30, the J call TRBJ1-2, with D hard to call. This CDR3 comprises 13 residues. V lost 4 bases, J lost 4 bases, and 13 bases lay in between. CDR1 is GTSNPN, CDR2 SVGIG, per germline (reference sequence). The CDR3 is CAWNPGSGYGYTF. The DNA of the CDR3 is TGTGCCTGGAACCCGGGGAGCGGCTATGGCTACACCTTC. The complete variable domain, with remaining parts taken from reference TRBV30 and TRBJ1-2, reads SQTIHQWPATLVQPVGSPLSLECTVEGTSNPNLYWYRQAAGRGLQLLFYSVGIGQISSEVPQNLSASRPQDRQFILSSKKLLLSDSGFYLCAWNPGSGYGYTFGSGTRLTVV.

The gene calls are TRBV25-1 and TRBJ1-4, with TRBD1 matching 7 bases. The CDR3 sequence is 15 residues long. Germline CDR1 reads MGHDK; CDR2 reads SYGVNS. V gave up 3 bases and J gave up 3 bases; unmatched junction bases: 4. CDR3 residues: CASSEPTGPNEKLFF. In DNA, the CDR3 is TGTGCCAGCAGTGAGCCGACAGGGCCTAATGAAAAACTGTTTTTT.

The DNA of the CDR3 is TGTGCCAGCATCCATTCGGGAAACAATGAGCAGTTCTTC. Its translation is CASIHSGNNEQFF. The gene calls are TRBV25-1 and TRBJ2-1; D may be TRBD2 (5 bases). V lost 7 bases to trimming and J lost 5 bases, with 12 bases between them. Germline V CDR1 and CDR2: MGHDK, SYGVNS. This CDR3 is built from 13 residues.

The chain has TRBV9 and TRBJ2-1, with D possibly matching TRBD2 (5 bases). This CDR3 region has 15 residues. Germline V gives CDR1 SGDLS, CDR2 YYNGEE. V lost 0 bases to trimming and J lost 2 bases, with 9 bases between them. CDR3 amino acids: CASSVELEAYNEQFF. The CDR3 DNA reads TGTGCCAGCAGCGTAGAACTAGAGGCCTACAATGAGCAGTTCTTC.

This chain links TRBV4-1 with TRBJ1-2; TRBD1 matches at 7 bases. J gave up 2 bases and V 0 bases, and 9 bases lay outside the gene matches. Germline CDR1 reads MGHRA; CDR2 reads YSYEKL. The CDR3 contains 17 residues. In nucleotides, the CDR3 is TGCGCCAGCAGCCAAGATGGGGGACAGAGAAGGAACTATGGCTACACCTTC. Translating it yields CASSQDGGQRRNYGYTF.

The rearrangement links TRBV28 to TRBJ2-2; TRBD1 matches at 8 bases. The CDR3 totals 19 residues. The germline V gene has CDR1 MDHEN and CDR2 SYDVKM. V lost 2 bases, J lost 3 bases, and 14 bases stayed unmatched. Here the CDR3 reads CASSLILGEAGQDTGELFF. The CDR3 DNA sequence: TGTGCCAGCAGTTTAATATTGGGGGAGGCGGGACAGGACACCGGGGAGCTGTTTTTT.

This sequence joins TRBV5-1 and TRBJ1-1, with a possible D match to TRBD1 (6 bases). Germline V gene sequence: CDR1 SGHRS, CDR2 YFSETQ. V dropped 0 bases and J dropped 2 bases, with 17 bases sitting between them. CDR3 length: 17 residues. The CDR3 DNA sequence: TGCGCCAGCAGCTTGGTAGGCGGGAAGGGGGGTAACACTGAAGCTTTCTTT. Translated, it gives CASSLVGGKGGNTEAFF.

The chain links TRBV7-9 to TRBJ1-3; 8 bases agree with TRBD1. This CDR3 comprises 15 residues. CDR1 and CDR2 (germline): SEHNR, FQNEAQ (reference sequence). V was clipped by 2 bases and J by 7 bases; unmatched bases: 7. The CDR3 here is CASSLRGQVSNTIYF. The CDR3 nucleotides are TGTGCCAGCAGCTTACGGGGACAGGTCTCCAACACCATATATTTT.

The rearrangement joins TRBV2 to TRBJ2-5; TRBD1 might be the D (5 bases). V was clipped by 0 bases and J by 4 bases, with 9 bases between them. Per germline, CDR1 SNHLY and CDR2 FYNNEI. The CDR3 has 14 amino acids. The CDR3 DNA reads TGTGCCAGCAGTGAAGCGCAGGGTGGAGAGACCCAGTACTTC. Amino acid sequence: CASSEAQGGETQYF.

Notes on this clone: This sample includes further DNA sequences coding for the same CDR3. The V call is TRBV28, the J call TRBJ2-3, with D tentatively TRBD1 or TRBD2 (6 bases each). CDR3 size: 13 residues. From germline, CDR1 is MDHEN and CDR2 SYDVKM. V was shortened by 6 bases and J by 3 bases, with 10 bases between the two germline ends. CDR3 nucleotide sequence: TGTGCCAGCAGGGGGGCGGGGACAGATACGCAGTATTTT. Its protein product is CASRGAGTDTQYF.

The chain employs TRBV5-1 and TRBJ2-1; maybe TRBD2 (6 bases). Germline lookup yields CDR1 SGHRS and CDR2 YFSETQ. The CDR3 runs to 14 residues. Trimming pared 0 bases from V and 7 bases from J, leaving 11 bases between. The CDR3 nucleotides read TGCGCCAGCAGCTTGGCGGGAGTGGGGAATGAGCAGTTCTTC. Its translation: CASSLAGVGNEQFF.

This clone was observed a single time. V and J are TRBV2 and TRBJ1-3, with 7 bases lining up with TRBD1. The CDR3 is 16 amino acids. The germline gives CDR1 SNHLY, CDR2 FYNNEI. Trimming removed 7 bases from V and 1 base from J; junction bases left unmatched: 10. CDR3 sequence reads: CASNEGATWSGNTIYF. The CDR3 DNA is TGTGCCAGCAACGAGGGGGCAACGTGGTCTGGAAACACCATATATTTT.

The chain uses TRBV6-1 and TRBJ1-4, with D uncertain. The germline V gene encodes CDR1 MNHNS and CDR2 SASEGT. Trimming took 2 bases from V and 7 from J, leaving 5 bases between them. The CDR3 has 12 amino acids. The CDR3 protein is CASSEPGEKLFF. CDR3 DNA: TGTGCCAGCAGTGAACCCGGTGAAAAACTGTTTTTT.

CDR3 bases: TGTGCCAGCAGTTACCGGGGGAAGAGTTCTGGAAACACCATATATTTT. Translating it yields CASSYRGKSSGNTIYF. The chain combines TRBV6-6 with TRBJ1-3, with a tentative D call TRBD1 (5 bases). Germline V gene lookup returns CDR1 MNHNY and CDR2 SVGAGI (reference sequence). The CDR3 consists of 16 residues. The ends were cut back, 2 bases at V and 1 base at J, with 12 bases in the middle.

There are a few counts of this clone. The genes are TRBV19 and TRBJ1-2; D not certain. Germline V gives CDR1 LNHDA, CDR2 SQIVND (reference sequence). V lost 10 bases and J lost 4, with 16 bases in between. The CDR3 sequence is 13 residues long. The CDR3 sequence: CATRINGVYGYTF. CDR3 in DNA: TGTGCCACACGTATTAACGGGGTCTATGGCTACACCTTC. Looking up the rest from reference TRBV19 and TRBJ1-2 gives the full variable domain: DGGITQSPKYLFRKEGQNVTLSCEQNLNHDAMYWYRQDPGQGLRLIYYSQIVNDFQKGDIAEGYSVSREKKESFPLTVTSAQKNPTAFYLCATRINGVYGYTFGSGTRLTVV.

V and J are TRBV19 and TRBJ2-1; weak D call: TRBD2 (6 bases). Trimming pared 0 bases from V and 5 bases from J, leaving 14 bases between. Per the germline V gene, CDR1 is LNHDA and CDR2 is SQIVND (reference sequence). The CDR3 totals 16 residues. As DNA, the CDR3 is TGTGCCAGTAGTATAGATTTGCGGGGTTTCAACAATGAGCAGTTCTTC. It translates to CASSIDLRGFNNEQFF. Using reference TRBV19 and TRBJ2-1 for the parts outside the CDR3, the full variable domain is DGGITQSPKYLFRKEGQNVTLSCEQNLNHDAMYWYRQDPGQGLRLIYYSQIVNDFQKGDIAEGYSVSREKKESFPLTVTSAQKNPTAFYLCASSIDLRGFNNEQFFGPGTRLTVL.

The chain uses TRBV7-9 and TRBJ2-1; D possibly corresponds to TRBD2 (5 bases). V was trimmed by 6 bases and J by 12 bases, leaving 27 bases between them. Per the germline V gene, CDR1 is SEHNR and CDR2 is FQNEAQ (reference sequence). The CDR3 consists of 16 residues. CDR3 in amino acids: CASSPAVAKPQKGQFF. CDR3 in DNA: TGTGCCAGCAGTCCGGCGGTAGCGAAGCCTCAAAAGGGGCAGTTCTTC.

The chain links TRBV9 to TRBJ1-1; possibly TRBD1 for D (6 bases). The CDR3 spans 15 residues. With 3 bases removed from V and 0 bases from J, the gap between germline ends came to 12 bases. From germline, CDR1 is SGDLS and CDR2 YYNGEE. CDR3 DNA sequence: TGTGCCAGCAGCGGAAGGGGGGGAATGAACACTGAAGCTTTCTTT. As protein: CASSGRGGMNTEAFF.

The chain carries TRBV7-9 and TRBJ1-1; D remains ambiguous. Per germline, CDR1 SEHNR and CDR2 FQNEAQ (reference sequence). CDR3 length equals 14 residues. V lost 2 bases to trimming and J lost 5 bases, with 12 bases between them. As DNA, the CDR3 is TGTGCCAGCAGCTTAATGGTTAAAGGGACTGAAGCTTTCTTT. Residues: CASSLMVKGTEAFF.

The chain combines TRBV7-8 with TRBJ1-4; D possibly corresponds to TRBD1 (5 bases). The V and J ends lost 4 bases and 14 bases respectively, with 20 bases between them. This CDR3 spans 14 amino acids. Germline V gene lookup returns CDR1 SGHVS and CDR2 FQNEAQ. CDR3 amino acids: CASSSRDRSSMLFF. In DNA form, the CDR3 reads TGTGCCAGCAGCTCTCGGGACCGCAGTTCTATGCTGTTTTTT.

The chain has TRBV6-5 and TRBJ1-5, with D possibly being TRBD1 (5 bases). V was trimmed by 6 bases and J by 11 bases, leaving 14 bases between them. The CDR3 contains 12 residues. CDR1 MNHEY and CDR2 SVGAGI come from the germline V gene. The CDR3, as DNA: TGTGCCAGCAGCAACGGGGCCCAGGCCCAGCATTTT. It is translated as CASSNGAQAQHF.